This T cell receptor beta chain was found in a study of shared T cell receptors in the human thymus. Generated by immunoSEQ multiplex PCR, the TCRdb table keeps only in-frame clones and is missing some. Of some 760,000 clones listed, 75% to 90% are singletons. Germline CDR1 and CDR2: SGHRS and YFSETQ. V lost 0 bases, J lost 5 bases, and 20 bases lay in between. The CDR3 is made up of 17 amino acids. Separately, the same data were catalogued under a study of human thymus T cells. This second study says: Corrective cardiac operations yielded the resected thymus tissue. An apparent bias in V and J gene usage was seen in thymic and blood repertoires.

The sequenced sample consisted of thymocytes. This sequence was found in a girl less than two years old with a congenital heart defect. The chain carries TRBV5-1 and TRBJ1-1; D not certain. This CDR3 reads CASSLDCDTRVGTEAFF. For the CDR3, the DNA is TGCGCCAGCAGCTTGGATTGTGACACCCGTGTCGGAACTGAAGCTTTCTTT.